Listed here are 10 T cell receptor beta chains from one sample, sequenced in a study of monozygotic twins with inflammatory bowel disease. Reanalyzing the 5' RACE reads, TCRdb keeps one entry per CDR3 protein, without DNA. The sample's table shows over 200,000 distinct CDR3 sequences. Specimen: blood. The receptors were sampled from a human donor with ulcerative colitis or Crohn's disease, or a healthy co-twin of an affected twin (not recorded which).

V and J are TRBV7-6 and TRBJ1-1. From germline, CDR1 is SGHVS and CDR2 FNYEAQ. CDR3 length: 13 amino acids. CDR3 residues: CASSFSYNGEAFF.

The chain recombines TRBV18 with TRBJ1-6; TCRdb designates TRBD1, a call that cannot be tested without DNA. CDR1 is KGHSH, CDR2 LQKENI, per germline. The CDR3 loop spans 14 amino acids. CDR3 sequence reads: CASSPSTGYSPLHF.

The chain employs TRBV7-8 and TRBJ1-3; TCRdb names TRBD1, which stays unverified in the absence of DNA. The CDR3 has 15 residues. Germline V lookup: CDR1 SGHVS, CDR2 FQNEAQ. This CDR3 reads CASSGGRNSGNTIYF.

The chain employs TRBV7-2 and TRBJ2-3; lacking DNA, the TRBD2 call made by TCRdb goes unchecked. CDR1 is SGHTA, CDR2 FQGNSA, per germline. This CDR3 spans 17 amino acids. CDR3: CASSLEILAGGSDTQYF.

The chain uses TRBV5-1 and TRBJ2-7; TCRdb gives TRBD2 as the D gene, but with no DNA this cannot be confirmed. CDR1 SGHRS and CDR2 YFSETQ come from the germline V gene. This CDR3 has 13 residues. The CDR3 loop reads CASSLEGLYEQYF.

The V gene is TRBV20-1, the J gene TRBJ2-3; lacking DNA, the TRBD1 call made by TCRdb goes unchecked. CDR3 size: 16 residues. Germline V gives CDR1 DFQATT, CDR2 SNEGSKA (reference sequence). The CDR3 sequence: CSASPWASRAFDTQYF.

Here the CDR3 reads CASSEVPDFSTSNEQYF. This chain links TRBV6-1 with TRBJ2-7; TCRdb designates TRBD2, a call that cannot be tested without DNA. The CDR3 covers 17 residues. Germline V gene data show CDR1 as MNHNS and CDR2 as SASEGT.

The V call is TRBV6-2 or TRBV6-3, the J call TRBJ1-1; TCRdb designates TRBD1, a call that cannot be tested without DNA. Germline V lookup: CDR1 MNHEY, CDR2 SVGEGT. The CDR3 extends over 15 amino acids. The CDR3 loop is CASTPAGRGNTEAFF.

The rearrangement links TRBV29-1 to TRBJ1-2. From germline, CDR1 is SQVTM and CDR2 ANQGSEA. The CDR3 sequence is 14 residues long. CDR3 sequence reads: CSVESGYQNYGYTF.

The chain recombines TRBV20-1 with TRBJ1-4; TCRdb's D gene call, TRBD1, goes unchecked for lack of DNA. Germline assignment: CDR1 DFQATT and CDR2 SNEGSKA (reference sequence). There are 14 residues in the CDR3. The chain's CDR3 is CSASPGRANEKLFF.